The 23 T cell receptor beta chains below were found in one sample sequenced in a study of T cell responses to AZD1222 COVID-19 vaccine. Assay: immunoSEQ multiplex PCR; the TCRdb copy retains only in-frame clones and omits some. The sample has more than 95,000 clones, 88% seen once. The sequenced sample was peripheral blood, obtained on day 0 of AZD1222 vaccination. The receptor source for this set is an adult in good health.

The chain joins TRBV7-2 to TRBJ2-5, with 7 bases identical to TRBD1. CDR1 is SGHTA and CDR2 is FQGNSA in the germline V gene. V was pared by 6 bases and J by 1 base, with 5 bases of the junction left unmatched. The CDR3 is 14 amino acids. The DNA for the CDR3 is TGTGCCAGCAGACCCGACAGGGTCCAAGAGACCCAGTACTTC. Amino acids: CASRPDRVQETQYF.

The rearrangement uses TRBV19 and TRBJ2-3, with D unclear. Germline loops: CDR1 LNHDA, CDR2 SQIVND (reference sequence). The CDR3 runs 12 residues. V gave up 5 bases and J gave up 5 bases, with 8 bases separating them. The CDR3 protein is CASSWSRDTQYF. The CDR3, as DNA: TGTGCCAGTAGTTGGAGTCGAGATACGCAGTATTTT.

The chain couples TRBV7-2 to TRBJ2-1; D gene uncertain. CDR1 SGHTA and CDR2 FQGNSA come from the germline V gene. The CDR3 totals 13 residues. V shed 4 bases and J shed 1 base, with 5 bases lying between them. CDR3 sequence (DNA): TGTGCCAGCAGCTACCGTTCCTACAATGAGCAGTTCTTC. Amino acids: CASSYRSYNEQFF.

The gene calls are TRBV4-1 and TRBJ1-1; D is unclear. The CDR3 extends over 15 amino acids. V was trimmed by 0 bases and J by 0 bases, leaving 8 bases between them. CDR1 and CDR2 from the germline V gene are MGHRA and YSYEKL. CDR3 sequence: CASSQEARLNTEAFF. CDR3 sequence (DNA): TGCGCCAGCAGCCAAGAGGCCCGTCTGAACACTGAAGCTTTCTTT.

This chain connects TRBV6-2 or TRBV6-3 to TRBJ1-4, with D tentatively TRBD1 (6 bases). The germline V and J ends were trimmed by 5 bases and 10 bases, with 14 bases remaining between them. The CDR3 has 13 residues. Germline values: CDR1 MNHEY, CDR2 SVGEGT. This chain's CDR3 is CASSRDIGGKLFF. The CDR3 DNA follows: TGTGCCAGCAGTAGGGACATAGGGGGAAAACTGTTTTTT.

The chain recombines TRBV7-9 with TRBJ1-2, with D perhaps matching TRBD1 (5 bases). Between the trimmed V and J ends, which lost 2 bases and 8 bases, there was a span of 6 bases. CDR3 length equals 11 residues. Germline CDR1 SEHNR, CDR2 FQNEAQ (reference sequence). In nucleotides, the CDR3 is TGTGCCAGCAGCTTACAGGGCGGCTACACCTTC. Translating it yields CASSLQGGYTF.

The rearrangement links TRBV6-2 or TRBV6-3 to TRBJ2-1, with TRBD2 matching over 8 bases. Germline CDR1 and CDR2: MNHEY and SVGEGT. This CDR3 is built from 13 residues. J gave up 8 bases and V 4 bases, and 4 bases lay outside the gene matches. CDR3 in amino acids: CASSLGLGDEQFF. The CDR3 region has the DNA TGTGCCAGCAGTTTGGGACTAGGGGATGAGCAGTTCTTC.

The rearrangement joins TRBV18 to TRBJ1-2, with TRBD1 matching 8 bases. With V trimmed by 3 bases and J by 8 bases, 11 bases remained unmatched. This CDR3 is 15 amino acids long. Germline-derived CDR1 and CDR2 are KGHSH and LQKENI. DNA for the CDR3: TGTGCCAGCTCACCCGACAGGGGTCCGATGGGGGGCTACACCTTC. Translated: CASSPDRGPMGGYTF. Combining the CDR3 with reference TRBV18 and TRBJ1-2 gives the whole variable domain NAGVMQNPRHLVRRRGQEARLRCSPMKGHSHVYWYRQLPEEGLKFMVYLQKENIIDESGMPKERFSAEFPKEGPSILRIQQVVRGDSAAYFCASSPDRGPMGGYTFGSGTRLTVV.

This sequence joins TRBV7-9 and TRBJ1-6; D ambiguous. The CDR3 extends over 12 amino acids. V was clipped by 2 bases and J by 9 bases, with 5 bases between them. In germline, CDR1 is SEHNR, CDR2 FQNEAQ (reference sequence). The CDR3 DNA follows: TGTGCCAGCAGCTTATGGAGTTCACCCCTCCACTTT. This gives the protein CASSLWSSPLHF.

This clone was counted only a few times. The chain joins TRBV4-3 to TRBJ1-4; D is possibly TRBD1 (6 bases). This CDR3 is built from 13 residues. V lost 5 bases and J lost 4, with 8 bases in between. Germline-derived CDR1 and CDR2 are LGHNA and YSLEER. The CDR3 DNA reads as TGCGCCAGCAGCGGACAGTTTAATGAAAAACTGTTTTTT. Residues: CASSGQFNEKLFF.

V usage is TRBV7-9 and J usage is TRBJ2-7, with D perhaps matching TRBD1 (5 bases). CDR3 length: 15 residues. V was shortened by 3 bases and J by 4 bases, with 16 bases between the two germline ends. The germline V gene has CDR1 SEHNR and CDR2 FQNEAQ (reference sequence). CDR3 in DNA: TGTGCCAGCAGCTTCATGCAGGGCAGGGATTACGAGCAGTACTTC. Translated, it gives CASSFMQGRDYEQYF.

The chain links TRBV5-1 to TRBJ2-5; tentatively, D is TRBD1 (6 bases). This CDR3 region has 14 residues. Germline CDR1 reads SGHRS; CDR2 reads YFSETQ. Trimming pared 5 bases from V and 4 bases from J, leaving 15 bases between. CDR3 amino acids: CASRTTGKAETQYF. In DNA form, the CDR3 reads TGCGCCAGCAGGACTACAGGGAAAGCAGAGACCCAGTACTTC.

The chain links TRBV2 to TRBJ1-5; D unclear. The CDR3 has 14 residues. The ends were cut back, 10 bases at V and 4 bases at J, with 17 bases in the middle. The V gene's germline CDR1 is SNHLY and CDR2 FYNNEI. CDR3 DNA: TGTGCCACGCGCTCTCCGGGTGGGAATCAGCCCCAGCATTTT. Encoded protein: CATRSPGGNQPQHF.

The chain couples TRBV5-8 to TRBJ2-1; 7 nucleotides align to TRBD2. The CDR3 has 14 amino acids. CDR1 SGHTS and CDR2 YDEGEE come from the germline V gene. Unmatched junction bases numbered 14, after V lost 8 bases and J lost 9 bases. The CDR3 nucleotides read TGTGCCAGTACCCTCGGCGGGGGAGCTGGTGAGCAGTTCTTC. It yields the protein CASTLGGGAGEQFF. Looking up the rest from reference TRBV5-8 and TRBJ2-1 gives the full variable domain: EAGVTQSPTHLIKTRGQQATLRCSPISGHTSVYWYQQALGLGLQFLLWYDEGEERNRGNFPPRFSGRQFPNYSSELNVNALELEDSALYLCASTLGGGAGEQFFGPGTRLTVL.

The CDR3 DNA sequence: TGTGCCAGCAGTTTAACGGCGGGAGCGCCCGAGAATGAGCAGTTCTTC. Translated: CASSLTAGAPENEQFF. The gene calls are TRBV27 and TRBJ2-1; 7 bases agree with TRBD2. The CDR3 is 16 amino acids. From germline, CDR1 is MNHEY and CDR2 SMNVEV (reference sequence). Losses at the gene ends were 2 bases for V and 7 bases for J; bases not matched to a gene: 11.

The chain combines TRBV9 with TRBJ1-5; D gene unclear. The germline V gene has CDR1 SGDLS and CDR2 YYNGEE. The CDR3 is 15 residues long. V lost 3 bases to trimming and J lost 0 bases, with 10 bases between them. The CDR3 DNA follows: TGTGCCAGCAGCGAAGCGGATTATAGCAATCAGCCCCAGCATTTT. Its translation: CASSEADYSNQPQHF.

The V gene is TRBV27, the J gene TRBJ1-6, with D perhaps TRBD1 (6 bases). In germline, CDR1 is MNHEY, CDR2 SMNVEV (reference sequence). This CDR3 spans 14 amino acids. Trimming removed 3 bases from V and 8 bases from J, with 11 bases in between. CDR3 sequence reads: CASSFVGGDSPLHF. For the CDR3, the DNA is TGTGCCAGCAGTTTTGTGGGGGGCGATTCACCCCTCCACTTT.

CDR3 amino acids: CASSLALYEQYF. CDR3 nucleotide sequence: TGTGCCAGCAGCTTAGCGCTGTACGAGCAGTACTTC. The chain links TRBV7-9 to TRBJ2-7; no definite D call. The V gene lost 0 bases and the J gene lost 4 bases, with 4 bases spanning the gap. Per the germline V gene, CDR1 is SEHNR and CDR2 is FQNEAQ (reference sequence). This CDR3 has 12 amino acids.

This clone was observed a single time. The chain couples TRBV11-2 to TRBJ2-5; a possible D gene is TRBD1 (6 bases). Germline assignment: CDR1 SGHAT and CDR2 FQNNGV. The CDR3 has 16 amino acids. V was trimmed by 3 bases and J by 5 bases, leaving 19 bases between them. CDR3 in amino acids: CASSLEAWGRRETQYF. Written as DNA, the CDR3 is TGTGCCAGCAGCTTGGAGGCCTGGGGGCGGCGGGAGACCCAGTACTTC.

CDR3 DNA sequence: TGTGCCAGCAGCACGGGTCTAAGGCAGCCTTCCTACAATGAGCAGTTCTTC. Translated, it gives CASSTGLRQPSYNEQFF. V is TRBV25-1 and J is TRBJ2-1; D is unclear. V was trimmed by 6 bases and J by 1 base, leaving 19 bases between them. CDR3 size: 17 residues. CDR1 is MGHDK and CDR2 is SYGVNS in the germline V gene. The entire variable domain, with the rest obtained from reference TRBV25-1 and TRBJ2-1, is as follows: EADIYQTPRYLVIGTGKKITLECSQTMGHDKMYWYQQDPGMELHLIHYSYGVNSTEKGDLSSESTVSRIRTEHFPLTLESARPSHTSQYLCASSTGLRQPSYNEQFFGPGTRLTVL.

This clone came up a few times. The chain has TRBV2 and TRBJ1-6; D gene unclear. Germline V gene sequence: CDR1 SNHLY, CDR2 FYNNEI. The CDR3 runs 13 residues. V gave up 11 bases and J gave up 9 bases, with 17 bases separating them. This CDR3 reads CASKRRVGSPLHF. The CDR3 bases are TGTGCCTCAAAGAGGAGGGTAGGTTCACCCCTCCACTTT.

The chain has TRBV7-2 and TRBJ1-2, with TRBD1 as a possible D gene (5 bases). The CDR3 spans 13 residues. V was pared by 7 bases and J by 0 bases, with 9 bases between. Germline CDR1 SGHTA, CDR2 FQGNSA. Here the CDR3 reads CASTPTANYGYTF. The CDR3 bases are TGTGCCAGCACCCCGACAGCTAACTATGGCTACACCTTC.

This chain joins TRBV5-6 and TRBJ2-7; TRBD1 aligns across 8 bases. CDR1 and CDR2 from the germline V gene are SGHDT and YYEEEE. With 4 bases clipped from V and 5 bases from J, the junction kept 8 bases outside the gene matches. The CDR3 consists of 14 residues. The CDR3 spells CASSLLDRVNEQYF. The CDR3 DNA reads TGTGCCAGCAGCCTTCTGGACAGGGTAAACGAGCAGTACTTC.